What follows are 14 T cell receptor beta chains derived from one specimen sequenced in a study of cytomegalovirus exposure and HLA in healthy donors. A multiplex PCR was run with 60 Vbeta primers and 13 Jbeta primers. The data were produced by immunoSEQ multiplex PCR, yet TCRdb's version contains in-frame clones alone and is incomplete. Of tens of thousands of clones in the sample, about 84% were seen once. The source material was PBMCs. The origin of the receptors is a male donor in good health and CMV-seronegative.

CDR3 nucleotide sequence: TGTGCCAGCTCACCCGATGCGGGAGGGTTGAACACTGAAGCTTTCTTT. Protein sequence: CASSPDAGGLNTEAFF. This sequence joins TRBV18 and TRBJ1-1; D uncertain. Trimming took 3 bases from V and 0 from J, leaving 14 bases between them. The germline CDR1 and CDR2 sequences are KGHSH and LQKENI. The CDR3 contains 16 residues.

V gene TRBV9 combines with J gene TRBJ2-7, with 8 bases that match TRBD2. The CDR3 extends over 15 amino acids. Losses at the gene ends were 0 bases for V and 2 bases for J; bases not matched to a gene: 4. From germline, CDR1 is SGDLS and CDR2 YYNGEE. For the CDR3, the DNA is TGTGCCAGCAGCGTAGGAAGGACTAGCACCTACGAGCAGTACTTC. It is translated as CASSVGRTSTYEQYF.

The chain couples TRBV18 to TRBJ1-1; 10 bases agree with TRBD1. The germline CDR1 and CDR2 sequences are KGHSH and LQKENI. The CDR3 length is 15 residues. J gave up 4 bases and V 3 bases, and 5 bases lay outside the gene matches. CDR3 nucleotides: TGTGCCAGCTCACCTCAGGGACAGGGGAGCACTGAAGCTTTCTTT. It is translated as CASSPQGQGSTEAFF.

CDR3 sequence reads: CASSIVQGSGETQYF. The CDR3 DNA reads as TGTGCCAGTAGTATAGTCCAGGGGTCCGGTGAGACCCAGTACTTC. The V call is TRBV19, the J call TRBJ2-5; the D gene is possibly TRBD1 (6 bases). The CDR3 loop spans 15 amino acids. Per the germline V gene, CDR1 is LNHDA and CDR2 is SQIVND (reference sequence). Trimming left V 1 base short and J 5 bases short, with 14 bases between.

The gene calls are TRBV5-6 and TRBJ2-7, with TRBD1 matching 10 bases. Germline values: CDR1 SGHDT, CDR2 YYEEEE. The junction had 2 bases not matched to a gene; V was cut back by 0 bases and J by 5 bases. This CDR3 contains 14 residues. The CDR3 coding sequence is TGTGCCAGCAGCTTGGGACAGGGGGCCCACGAGCAGTACTTC. This gives the protein CASSLGQGAHEQYF.

The gene calls are TRBV20-1 and TRBJ2-1; no firm D call. Germline lookup yields CDR1 DFQATT and CDR2 SNEGSKA (reference sequence). Deletions cut 3 bases from V and 8 bases from J, with 8 bases between. CDR3 length equals 11 residues. The CDR3 loop is CSARWLDEQFF. The CDR3 DNA is TGCAGTGCTAGGTGGCTGGATGAGCAGTTCTTC.

The rearrangement joins TRBV21-1 to TRBJ1-2; the table names TRBD1, a call not compared with the DNA. TRBV21-1 is labeled a pseudogene. The CDR3 has 15 amino acids. In nucleotides, the CDR3 is TGTGCCAGCAGCAAAAGAGGGACAGGGGTCTATGGCTACACCTTC. Its protein is CASSKRGTGVYGYTF.

This clone was detected a few times. The V call is TRBV4-1, the J call TRBJ1-5; tentative D call: TRBD1 (5 bases). V lost 1 base and J lost 0, with 7 bases in between. Germline CDR1 is MGHRA and CDR2 is YSYEKL. CDR3 length: 15 amino acids. The CDR3: CASSQATGSNQPQHF. CDR3 bases: TGCGCCAGCAGCCAAGCAACAGGTAGCAATCAGCCCCAGCATTTT.

CDR3: CASRPTGGANEKLFF. The CDR3 coding sequence is TGTGCCAGCAGGCCTACAGGGGGAGCTAATGAAAAACTGTTTTTT. V gene TRBV25-1 combines with J gene TRBJ1-4, with 8 bases that match TRBD1. Germline V gives CDR1 MGHDK, CDR2 SYGVNS. With 6 bases clipped from V and 3 bases from J, the junction kept 6 bases outside the gene matches. The CDR3 runs to 15 residues. The full variable domain, in which reference TRBV25-1 and TRBJ1-4 provide the parts outside the CDR3, is EADIYQTPRYLVIGTGKKITLECSQTMGHDKMYWYQQDPGMELHLIHYSYGVNSTEKGDLSSESTVSRIRTEHFPLTLESARPSHTSQYLCASRPTGGANEKLFFGSGTQLSVL.

CDR3 sequence reads: CASSAAGGTSSVTEAFF. In DNA, the CDR3 is TGTGCCAGCAGCGCCGCGGGAGGGACCTCGAGTGTCACTGAAGCTTTCTTT. V is TRBV2 and J is TRBJ1-1; maybe TRBD1 (5 bases). V was cut by 6 bases and J by 4 bases, with 24 bases left in between. The CDR3 is made up of 17 amino acids. The germline CDR1 and CDR2 sequences are SNHLY and FYNNEI.

CDR3 protein: CASSNGQGAPLSYEQYF. CDR3 DNA sequence: TGTGCCAGCAGCAACGGACAGGGGGCACCCCTTAGCTACGAGCAGTACTTC. This chain connects TRBV21-1 to TRBJ2-7; TRBD1 is the table's D call and was not checked against the DNA. TRBV21-1 is a listed pseudogene. The CDR3 is made up of 17 amino acids.

The gene calls are TRBV5-6 and TRBJ1-6; weak D call: TRBD1 (5 bases). V shed 0 bases and J shed 10 bases, with 11 bases lying between them. The CDR3 totals 14 residues. Germline V gene lookup returns CDR1 SGHDT and CDR2 YYEEEE. CDR3 sequence: CASSLGRERSPLHF. In nucleotides, the CDR3 is TGTGCCAGCAGCTTGGGCAGGGAAAGATCACCCCTCCACTTT.

The gene calls are TRBV29-1 and TRBJ2-1, with D perhaps matching TRBD2 (6 bases). Germline V CDR1 and CDR2: SQVTM, ANQGSEA. V was trimmed by 0 bases and J by 6 bases, leaving 15 bases between them. CDR3 length: 15 amino acids. In DNA form, the CDR3 reads TGCAGCGTTGAAGACACGGGGGATGGAATCAATGAGCAGTTCTTC. It encodes CSVEDTGDGINEQFF.

Remarks on this clone: The junction differs from germline at one of its ends, possibly a read error. The rearrangement joins TRBV7-9 to TRBJ1-1, with 9 bases fitting TRBD1. The CDR3 has 15 residues. Germline V gene sequence: CDR1 SEHNR, CDR2 FQNEAQ (reference sequence). This CDR3 reads CSSSTRTGGNTEAFF. In DNA form, the CDR3 reads TGTTCCAGCAGCACCCGTACAGGGGGCAACACTGAAGCTTTCTTT. The complete variable domain, with remaining parts taken from reference TRBV7-9 and TRBJ1-1, reads DTGVSQNPRHKITKRGQNVTFRCDPISEHNRLYWYRQTLGQGPEFLTYFQNEAQLEKSRLLSDRFSAERPKGSFSTLEIQRTEQGDSAMYLCSSSTRTGGNTEAFFGQGTRLTVV.